This is a list of T cell receptor beta chains from one sample in a study of regulatory T cells in long-lasting Graves disease. TCRdb re-analysed the multiplex PCR reads in MiXCR, keeping a single row per CDR3 protein. The sample records 250,000 or so distinct CDR3 sequences, 20% to 25% being singletons. This material consisted of peripheral blood mononuclear cells (PBMCs), taken at new diagnosis, from a patient treated with antithyroid drugs. The receptors stem from a female donor with Graves disease. The CDR3 runs from the conserved cysteine through the conserved F or W. Rows may omit the clone size; those that give it use once, few, many or a size class.

J: TRBJ2-5; size: .; V: TRBV7-3; CDR3: CASSLMPSGGRETQYF
J: TRBJ2-5; size: many; V: TRBV27; CDR3: CASRPIMGTQYF
J: TRBJ2-7; size: many; V: TRBV11-1; CDR3: CASSHFGTVSSYEQYF
J: TRBJ2-5; size: few; V: TRBV6-1; CDR3: CATQTGAYQETQYF
J: TRBJ2-3; size: few; V: TRBV7-3; CDR3: CASSLAPGRGVAGSRANTDTQYF
J: TRBJ2-7; size: many; V: TRBV6-2/TRBV6-3; CDR3: CASRRTVASYEQYF
J: TRBJ1-1; size: many; V: TRBV29-1; CDR3: CSVMTGSGRTEAFF
J: TRBJ1-4; size: .; V: TRBV4-2; CDR3: CASSQDRLGSLFF
J: TRBJ1-2; size: many; V: TRBV7-9; CDR3: CASSLVGQANYGYTF
J: TRBJ2-1; size: many; V: TRBV20-1; CDR3: CSARERGSLSGGNEQFF
J: TRBJ1-5; size: many; V: TRBV12-3/TRBV12-4; CDR3: CASSLEGSRQPQHF
J: TRBJ2-2; size: many; V: TRBV12-3/TRBV12-4; CDR3: CASSTTSGGADTGELFF
J: TRBJ1-3; size: many; V: TRBV5-6; CDR3: CASSPRGRGSGNTIYF
J: TRBJ2-7; size: .; V: TRBV12-3/TRBV12-4; CDR3: CASSTGLKTYEQYF
J: TRBJ2-3; size: many; V: TRBV12-5; CDR3: CASVWTSGTDTQYF
J: TRBJ2-2; size: many; V: TRBV5-1; CDR3: CASRLAGGSNTGELFF
J: TRBJ2-3; size: many; V: TRBV30; CDR3: CAWAGFTDTQYF
J: TRBJ2-2; size: .; V: TRBV20-1; CDR3: CSARDEGGRAGELFF
J: TRBJ2-7; size: many; V: TRBV20-1; CDR3: CSARDFSGNSYEQYF
J: TRBJ2-3; size: .; V: TRBV18; CDR3: CASSPSPGSRDTQYF
J: TRBJ1-3; size: many; V: TRBV7-2; CDR3: CASSLGGQGNTIYF
J: TRBJ1-5; size: many; V: TRBV5-6; CDR3: CASSSQRNRRDNQPQHF
J: TRBJ2-3; size: many; V: TRBV29-1; CDR3: CSVFTGAGGTDTQYF
J: TRBJ2-7; size: many; V: TRBV5-1; CDR3: CASSLGLRGASYEQYF
J: TRBJ2-5; size: many; V: TRBV2; CDR3: CASSEVGGAETQYF
J: TRBJ2-7; size: few; V: TRBV6-1; CDR3: CASKGRGGEQYF
J: TRBJ2-3; size: .; V: TRBV28; CDR3: CASSFIYGLAGKSSTDTQYF
J: TRBJ2-2; size: .; V: TRBV4-1; CDR3: CASSPNLLAGGPGELFF
J: TRBJ1-6; size: many; V: TRBV2; CDR3: CASSQGGSYNSPLHF
J: TRBJ1-4; size: few; V: TRBV27; CDR3: CASSVGSGEKLFF
J: TRBJ1-5; size: .; V: TRBV19; CDR3: CASSQQGADQPQHF
J: TRBJ1-5; size: .; V: TRBV6-5; CDR3: CASSSLVNQPQHF
J: TRBJ2-5; size: many; V: TRBV29-1; CDR3: CSVDSGEQETQYF
J: TRBJ2-1; size: medium-sized; V: TRBV2; CDR3: CASSEDGGAGDEQFF
J: TRBJ1-6; size: few; V: TRBV3-1; CDR3: CASSQGTGGISPLHF
J: TRBJ2-1; size: .; V: TRBV6-1; CDR3: CASTTSGLGEQFF
J: TRBJ2-3; size: many; V: TRBV9; CDR3: CASSVKPMTDTQYF
J: TRBJ2-6; size: many; V: TRBV12-3/TRBV12-4; CDR3: CASSLEGTGANVLTF
J: TRBJ1-5; size: few; V: TRBV7-2; CDR3: CASSFLRNQPQHF
J: TRBJ2-5; size: many; V: TRBV7-3; CDR3: CASSLTTGQETQYF
J: TRBJ2-3; size: many; V: TRBV11-2; CDR3: CASSLFGGDTDTQYF
J: TRBJ1-1; size: many; V: TRBV6-1; CDR3: CASSKSQTMNTEAFF
J: TRBJ2-7; size: .; V: TRBV2; CDR3: CASSPPREAPYEQYF
J: TRBJ2-5; size: many; V: TRBV3-1; CDR3: CASSQDPNQDRGEETQYF
J: TRBJ2-5; size: many; V: TRBV28; CDR3: CASSSSAGGEQETQYF
J: TRBJ2-2; size: many; V: TRBV10-3; CDR3: CAIEFGTGGSGELFF
J: TRBJ1-5; size: many; V: TRBV10-3; CDR3: CAISESARGTSNSNQPQHF
J: TRBJ1-1; size: many; V: TRBV7-9; CDR3: CASSVLVGGDGAFF
J: TRBJ2-5; size: many; V: TRBV18; CDR3: CASSPPGLGGTQYF
J: TRBJ2-7; size: once; V: TRBV28; CDR3: CASSQLAGAGYEQYF
J: TRBJ1-1; size: many; V: TRBV7-9; CDR3: CASSFAGGHTEAFF
J: TRBJ1-1; size: many; V: TRBV20-1; CDR3: CRPTGQINTEAFF
J: TRBJ2-4; size: .; V: TRBV7-2; CDR3: CASSLAGLGNIQYF
J: TRBJ2-7; size: .; V: TRBV19; CDR3: CASSIGPGDFYEQYF
J: TRBJ2-4; size: .; V: TRBV27; CDR3: CASSIRGLTGGPNIQYF
J: TRBJ2-7; size: .; V: TRBV20-1; CDR3: CSATSGTSGSYEQYF
J: TRBJ1-2; size: few; V: TRBV6-5; CDR3: CASSFSDSLYGYTF